Listed below are T cell receptor beta chains from one sample, sequenced in a study of blood T cell repertoires in COVID-19. The table came from immunoSEQ multiplex PCR; TCRdb's copy has only in-frame clones and leaves some out. The sample comprises a few hundred thousand clones, around 87% of which are singletons, and less than 2% rests with the top ten. The material sequenced was PBMCs or T cells enriched from blood (not recorded which). The receptor source for this set is a woman aged 18-30 years with acute COVID-19. Both conserved end residues are trimmed from each CDR3.

j_call,v_call,cdr3_aa
TRBJ2-1,TRBV6-5,ASRGTSGSRNEQF
TRBJ2-3,TRBV15,ATSRSRDRSTDTQY
TRBJ2-1,TRBV24-1,ATSVPSGAYNEQF
TRBJ2-7,TRBV4-3,ASSPSGSSYEQY
TRBJ2-3,TRBV4-2,ASSHGTSGSTDTQY
TRBJ2-7,TRBV28,ASSSGDSYEQY
TRBJ2-1,TRBV5-4,ASSWNSGEQF
TRBJ2-3,TRBV2,ASSGWAGVVTDTQY
TRBJ2-1,TRBV28,ASRIRTSGMNEQF
TRBJ1-5,TRBV28,ASSRRGTETYSNQPQH
TRBJ1-1,TRBV5-6,ARVTIDRAHTEAF
TRBJ1-1,TRBV18,ASQGVLNTEAF
TRBJ1-6,TRBV7-9,ASSLAPQGNSPLH
TRBJ2-4,TRBV6-2/TRBV6-3,ASSPSPNQRAKNIQY
TRBJ1-2,TRBV6-5,ASSYRTPPTTHGYT
TRBJ1-5,TRBV30,AWSMGASNQPQH
TRBJ2-5,TRBV19,ASSIGTALSETQY
TRBJ1-4,TRBV10-1,ASSRDTNEKLF
TRBJ2-4,TRBV2,ASSDRGRSSLAKNIQY
TRBJ1-3,TRBV6-5,ASSYSRTSSGNTIY
TRBJ2-7,TRBV10-3,ATSDGSPYEQY
TRBJ2-1,TRBV7-8,ASSLGEFNEQF
TRBJ2-3,TRBV5-6,ASTREETRLLGTQY
TRBJ1-2,TRBV18,ASSPRGDGYT
TRBJ2-5,TRBV29-1,SAWGSSGQGAETQY